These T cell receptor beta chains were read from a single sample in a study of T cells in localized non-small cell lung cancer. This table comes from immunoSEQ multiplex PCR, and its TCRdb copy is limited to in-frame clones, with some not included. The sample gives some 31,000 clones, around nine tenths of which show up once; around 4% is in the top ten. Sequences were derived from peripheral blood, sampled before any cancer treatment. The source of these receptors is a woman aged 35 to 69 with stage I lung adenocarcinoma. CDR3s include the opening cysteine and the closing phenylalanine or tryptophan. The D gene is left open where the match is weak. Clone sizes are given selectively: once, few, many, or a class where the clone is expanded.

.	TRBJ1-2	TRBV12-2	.	TGTGCAAGTCGCTTGACAGGGTATGGTGGCTACACCTTC	CASRLTGYGGYTF
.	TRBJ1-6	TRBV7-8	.	TGTGCCAGCAGCCCCGGGAGGCTTAATTCACCCCTCCACTTT	CASSPGRLNSPLHF
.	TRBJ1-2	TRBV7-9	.	TGTGCCAGCAGCCGAGACAGTAATTATGGCTACACCTTC	CASSRDSNYGYTF
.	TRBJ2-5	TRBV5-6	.	TGTGCCAGCAGGTCTCCCGGGACTGGCATGGCCCAGTACTTC	CASRSPGTGMAQYF
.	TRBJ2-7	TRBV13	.	TGTGCCAGCAGCTTAATTTCTGGGCGGGAGCAGTACTTC	CASSLISGREQYF
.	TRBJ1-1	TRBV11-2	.	TGTGCCAGCAGCCGTCGGACGCAGAACACTGAAGCTTTCTTT	CASSRRTQNTEAFF
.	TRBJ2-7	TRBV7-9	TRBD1	TGTGCCAGCAGCTTGGACAGGGGAAGAGACGAGCAGTACTTC	CASSLDRGRDEQYF
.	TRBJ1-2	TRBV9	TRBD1	TGTGCCAGCAGCGGAAGGACAGGGTTAGGTGGCTATGGCTACACCTTC	CASSGRTGLGGYGYTF
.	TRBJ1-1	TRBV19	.	TGTGCCAGTAGTCCCGGACAGATGAACACTGAAGCTTTCTTT	CASSPGQMNTEAFF
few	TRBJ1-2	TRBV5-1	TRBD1	TGCGCCAGCAGCGATCGGACAGGGAACTATGGCTACACCTTC	CASSDRTGNYGYTF
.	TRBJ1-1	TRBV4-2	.	TGTGCCAGCAGCCCCATCACGGGCTCAGGGTTAGGAACTGAAGCTTTCTTT	CASSPITGSGLGTEAFF
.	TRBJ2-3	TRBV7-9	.	TGTGCCAGCAGCGTGGCACAGGCCACGGATACGCAGTATTTT	CASSVAQATDTQYF
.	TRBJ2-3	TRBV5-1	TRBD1	TGCGCCAGCAGCTTCCCCGGACAGGGGTCGGGCACAGATACGCAGTATTTT	CASSFPGQGSGTDTQYF
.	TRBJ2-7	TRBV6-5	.	TGTGCCGCGGGAATAAGCCTCGAGCAGTACTTC	CAAGISLEQYF
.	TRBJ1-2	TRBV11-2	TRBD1	TGTGCCAGCAGGTTGGGACAGGGGCCGTATGGCTACACCTTC	CASRLGQGPYGYTF
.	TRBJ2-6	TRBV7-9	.	TGTGCCAGCAGCCTTATCCATTCAGGGTCTGGGGCCAACGTCCTGACTTTC	CASSLIHSGSGANVLTF
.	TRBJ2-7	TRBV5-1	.	TGCGCCAGCAGCTTGGAAGTCGGAACCTACGAGCAGTACTTC	CASSLEVGTYEQYF
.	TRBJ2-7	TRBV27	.	TGTGCCAGCAGTTTATTTACTAACGTGGGGGGCAACTACGAGCAGTACTTC	CASSLFTNVGGNYEQYF
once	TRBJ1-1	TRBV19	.	TGTGCCAGTATTGAGACAGCTAATTCTCTACGTGGCACTGAAGCTTTCTTT	CASIETANSLRGTEAFF
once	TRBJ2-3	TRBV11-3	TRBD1	TGTGCCAGCAGCTTCGGACAGGGCATTAGCACAGATACGCAGTATTTT	CASSFGQGISTDTQYF
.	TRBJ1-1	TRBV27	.	TGTGCCAGCATAGGGGTGCGTGAAGCTTTCTTT	CASIGVREAFF
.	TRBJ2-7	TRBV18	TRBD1	TGTGCCAGCTCACCACGGGACAGAGTTGGAAGCTCCTACGAGCAGTACTTC	CASSPRDRVGSSYEQYF
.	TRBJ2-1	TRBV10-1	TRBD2	TGCGCCAGCAGGTCGGGGACTAGCGGGGGGCCCCTGGCTCAGGGCTTATACAATGAGCAGTTCTTC	CASRSGTSGGPLAQGLYNEQFF
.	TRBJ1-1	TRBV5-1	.	TGCGCCAGCAGCTTGGGACAGCCCTCTGGAACTGAAGCTTTCTTT	CASSLGQPSGTEAFF
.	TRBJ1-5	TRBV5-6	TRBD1	TGTGCCAGCAGCTCACGGACAGGGGACGTACCCCAGCATTTT	CASSSRTGDVPQHF
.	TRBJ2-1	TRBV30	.	TGTGCCTGGAGCGGCCAAATAAATGAGCAGTTCTTC	CAWSGQINEQFF
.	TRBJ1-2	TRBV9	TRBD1	TGTGCCAGCAGACCCAACAGGGGGCAAGATGGCTACACCTTC	CASRPNRGQDGYTF
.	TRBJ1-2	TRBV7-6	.	TGTGCCAGCAGCACACGGGACCTCGAAGGCTACACCTTC	CASSTRDLEGYTF
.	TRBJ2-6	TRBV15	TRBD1	TGTGCCACCAGCAGACAGGGGGCTGGGGCCAACGTCCTGACTTTC	CATSRQGAGANVLTF
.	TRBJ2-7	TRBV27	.	TGTGCCAGCAGCCAGGGATACGAGCAGTACTTC	CASSQGYEQYF
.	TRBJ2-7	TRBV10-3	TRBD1	TGTGCCATCAGTGATCAGGGGGCTCGGGGTTGGGAGCAGTACTTC	CAISDQGARGWEQYF
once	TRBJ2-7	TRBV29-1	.	TGCAGCGTTGAACTCCCGAGGGGAAGCTACGAGCAGTACTTC	CSVELPRGSYEQYF
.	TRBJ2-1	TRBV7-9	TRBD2	TGTGCCAGCAGCCCCCTAACTAGCGGGGTCTACAATGAGCAGTTCTTC	CASSPLTSGVYNEQFF
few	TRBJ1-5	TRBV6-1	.	TGTGCCAGCAGTGAACCAACAGACAATCAGCCCCAGCATTTT	CASSEPTDNQPQHF
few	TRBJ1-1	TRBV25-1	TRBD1	TGTGCCAGCAGTGAACTAGGGGGCGAGTACCCTGAAGCTTTCTTT	CASSELGGEYPEAFF
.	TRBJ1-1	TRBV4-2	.	TGTGCCAGCGGCGGTCAAGGCACTGAAGCTTTCTTT	CASGGQGTEAFF
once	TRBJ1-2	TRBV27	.	TGTGCCAGCAGTTGGGGTGGGCAGACTAACTATGGCTACACCTTC	CASSWGGQTNYGYTF
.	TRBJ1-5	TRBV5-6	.	TGTGCCAGCAGCTTACAGGTCATGGTCGGCAATCAGCCCCAGCATTTT	CASSLQVMVGNQPQHF
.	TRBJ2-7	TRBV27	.	TGTGCCAGCAGTCTGGGCATACAGGGTTCCTACGAGCAGTACTTC	CASSLGIQGSYEQYF
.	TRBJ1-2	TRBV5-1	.	TGCGCCAGCAGCTCGAGGGGCGGACGGGTCAACTATGGCTACACCTTC	CASSSRGGRVNYGYTF
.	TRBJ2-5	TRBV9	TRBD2	TGTGCCAGCAGCTCCGGACTAGCGGGGGAAGAGACCCAGTACTTC	CASSSGLAGEETQYF
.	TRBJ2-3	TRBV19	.	TGTGCCACCCGAAAACAGGTCTCGACAGATACGCAGTATTTT	CATRKQVSTDTQYF
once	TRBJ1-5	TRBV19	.	TGTGCCAGTAGTACAGGGTACAATCAGCCCCAGCATTTT	CASSTGYNQPQHF
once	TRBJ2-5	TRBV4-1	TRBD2	TGCGCCAGCAGCCTGCGGACTAGCGGGGAGACCCAGTACTTC	CASSLRTSGETQYF
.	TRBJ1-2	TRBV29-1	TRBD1	TGCAGCGTTGATGACGGTAGCTCACAGGGGAAAGTTAACTATGGCTACACCTTC	CSVDDGSSQGKVNYGYTF
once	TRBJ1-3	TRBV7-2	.	TGTGCCAGCAGCTTAGTTGGGGGGGCTGGAAACACCATATATTTT	CASSLVGGAGNTIYF
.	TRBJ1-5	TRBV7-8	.	TGTGCCAGCAGCAAGGAGGCCGGGAGCAATCAGCCCCAGCATTTT	CASSKEAGSNQPQHF
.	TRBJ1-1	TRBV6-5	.	TGTGCCAGCGCAGCCTCGGGGGACACTGAAGCTTTCTTT	CASAASGDTEAFF
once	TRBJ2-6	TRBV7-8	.	TGTGCCAGCAGATTATCCAGGGCCAACTCTGGGGCCAACGTCCTGACTTTC	CASRLSRANSGANVLTF
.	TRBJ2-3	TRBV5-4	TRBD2	TGTGCCAGCAGCTTTGGTGGGGGGGCAGATACGCAGTATTTT	CASSFGGGADTQYF
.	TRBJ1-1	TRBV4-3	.	TGCGCCAGCAGCCAAGATCGGGCAGGGTCGGTCACTGAAGCTTTCTTT	CASSQDRAGSVTEAFF
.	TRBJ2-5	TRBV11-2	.	TGTGCCAGCAGCTTGGATAGGAGTGAGACCCAGTACTTC	CASSLDRSETQYF
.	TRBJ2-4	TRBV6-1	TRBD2	TGTGCCAGCAGTGGGGGACTAGCGGGGGAGCACAAAAACATTCAGTACTTC	CASSGGLAGEHKNIQYF
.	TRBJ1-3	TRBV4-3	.	TGCGCCAGCAGCCAAGATATGGAGGACACCATATATTTT	CASSQDMEDTIYF
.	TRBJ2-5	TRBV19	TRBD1	TGTGCCAGTAGTACCCGGGACAGAGGAGAGACCCAGTACTTC	CASSTRDRGETQYF
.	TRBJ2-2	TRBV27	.	TGTGCCAGCAGTTTCGCACCGAACACCGGGGAGCTGTTTTTT	CASSFAPNTGELFF
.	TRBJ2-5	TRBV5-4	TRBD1	TGTGCCAGCAGCCTACCGGGACAGAAAGGGGCCCAGTACTTC	CASSLPGQKGAQYF
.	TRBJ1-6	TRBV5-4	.	TGTGCCAGCAGCTTGGAAGGGGTCCCTAATTCACCCCTCCACTTT	CASSLEGVPNSPLHF
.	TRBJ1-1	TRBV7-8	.	TGTGCCAGCAGCTTAGCCGGGCCGGGCACTGAAGCTTTCTTT	CASSLAGPGTEAFF